This TCR beta chain is from a study of blood T cell repertoires in COVID-19. Study in general: Sites across the United States, Italy and Spain contributed samples from acute and convalescent COVID-19.

Germline-derived CDR1 and CDR2 are MGHRA and YSYEKL. CDR3 length equals 14 residues. V was cut by 1 base and J by 4 bases, with 10 bases left in between. Data came from immunoSEQ multiplex PCR; TCRdb stores just in-frame clones and leaves some out. Counted here are 220,000 or so clones, around 91% occurring once; the ten biggest clones make up around 15%. The source of this sequence is a man aged 30 to 45 who had been exposed to COVID-19. This chain links TRBV4-1 with TRBJ1-1; D is unresolved. The material sequenced was PBMCs or T cells enriched from blood (not recorded which). Here the CDR3 reads CASSQVPMSTEAFF. The CDR3 DNA follows: TGCGCCAGCAGCCAAGTACCAATGAGCACTGAAGCTTTCTTT.